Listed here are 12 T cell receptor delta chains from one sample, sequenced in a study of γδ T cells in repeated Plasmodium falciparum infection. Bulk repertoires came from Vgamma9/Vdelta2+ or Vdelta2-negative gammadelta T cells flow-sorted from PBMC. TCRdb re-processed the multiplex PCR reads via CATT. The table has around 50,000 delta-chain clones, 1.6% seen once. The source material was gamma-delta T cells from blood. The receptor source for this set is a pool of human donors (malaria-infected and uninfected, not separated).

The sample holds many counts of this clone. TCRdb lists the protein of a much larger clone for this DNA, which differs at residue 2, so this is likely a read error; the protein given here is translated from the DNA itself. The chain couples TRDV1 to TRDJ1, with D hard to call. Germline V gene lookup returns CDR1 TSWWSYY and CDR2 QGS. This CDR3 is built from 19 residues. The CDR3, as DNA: TGTTCTCTTGCGTCAGCACTCCGTCTCGGGGCCCCTCCTGCGGGTAAACTCATCTTT. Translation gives CSLASALRLGAPPAGKLIF.

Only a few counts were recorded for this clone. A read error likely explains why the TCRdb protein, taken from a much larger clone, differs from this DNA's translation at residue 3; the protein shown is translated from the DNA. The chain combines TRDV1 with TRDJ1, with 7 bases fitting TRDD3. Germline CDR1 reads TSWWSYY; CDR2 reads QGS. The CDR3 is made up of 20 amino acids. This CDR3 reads CAIGELRMDWGQPYTDKLIF. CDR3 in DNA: TGTGCTATTGGGGAACTAAGAATGGACTGGGGACAGCCGTACACCGATAAACTCATCTTT.

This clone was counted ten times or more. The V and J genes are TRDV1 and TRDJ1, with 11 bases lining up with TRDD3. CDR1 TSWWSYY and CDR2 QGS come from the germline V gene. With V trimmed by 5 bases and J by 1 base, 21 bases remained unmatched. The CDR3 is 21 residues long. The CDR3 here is CALGLTFLPVLGDNPTDKLIF. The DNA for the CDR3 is TGTGCTCTTGGGCTAACCTTCCTACCCGTACTGGGGGATAATCCCACCGATAAACTCATCTTT.

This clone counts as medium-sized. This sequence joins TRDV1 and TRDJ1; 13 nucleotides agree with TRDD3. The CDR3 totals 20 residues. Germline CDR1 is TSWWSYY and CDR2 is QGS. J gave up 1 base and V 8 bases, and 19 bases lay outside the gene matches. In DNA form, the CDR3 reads TGTGCTCTTCACTTCCCCACCACTGGGGGATACGCGTATCCCACCGATAAACTCATCTTT. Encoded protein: CALHFPTTGGYAYPTDKLIF.

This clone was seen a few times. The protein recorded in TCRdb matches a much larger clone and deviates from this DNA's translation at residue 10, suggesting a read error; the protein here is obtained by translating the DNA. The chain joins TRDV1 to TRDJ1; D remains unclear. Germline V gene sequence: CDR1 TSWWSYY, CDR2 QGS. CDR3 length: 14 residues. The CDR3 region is CALGAPKNTNKLIF. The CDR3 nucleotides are TGTGCTCTTGGGGCACCCAAAAACACCAATAAACTCATCTTT.

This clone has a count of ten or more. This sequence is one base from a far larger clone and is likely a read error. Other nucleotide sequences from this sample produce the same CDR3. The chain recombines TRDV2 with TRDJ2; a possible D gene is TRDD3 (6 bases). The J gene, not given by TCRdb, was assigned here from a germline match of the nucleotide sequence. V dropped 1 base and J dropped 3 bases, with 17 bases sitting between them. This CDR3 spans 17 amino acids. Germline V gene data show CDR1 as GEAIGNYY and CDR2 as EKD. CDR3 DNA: TGTGCCTGTGACACTGTACTGGGAACGAACCTGACAGCACAACTCTTCTTT. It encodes CACDTVLGTNLTAQLFF.

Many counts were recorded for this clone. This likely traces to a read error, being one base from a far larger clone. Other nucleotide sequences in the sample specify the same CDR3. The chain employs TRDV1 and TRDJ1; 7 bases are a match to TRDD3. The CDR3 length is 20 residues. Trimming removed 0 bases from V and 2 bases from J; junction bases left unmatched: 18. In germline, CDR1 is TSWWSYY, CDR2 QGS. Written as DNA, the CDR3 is TGTGCTCTTGGGGAACTAAATCCCAACTACTGGGGATGGAGAACCGATAAACTCATCTTT. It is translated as CALGELNPNYWGWRTDKLIF.

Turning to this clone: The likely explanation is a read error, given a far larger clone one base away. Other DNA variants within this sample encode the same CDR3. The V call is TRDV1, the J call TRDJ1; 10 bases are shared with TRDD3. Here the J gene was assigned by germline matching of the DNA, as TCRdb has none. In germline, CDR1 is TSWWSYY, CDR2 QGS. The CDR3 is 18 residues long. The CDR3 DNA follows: TGTGCCCTTGGGGAACTAGAACTGGGGGATTTATACACCGATAAACTCATCTTT. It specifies CALGELELGDLYTDKLIF.

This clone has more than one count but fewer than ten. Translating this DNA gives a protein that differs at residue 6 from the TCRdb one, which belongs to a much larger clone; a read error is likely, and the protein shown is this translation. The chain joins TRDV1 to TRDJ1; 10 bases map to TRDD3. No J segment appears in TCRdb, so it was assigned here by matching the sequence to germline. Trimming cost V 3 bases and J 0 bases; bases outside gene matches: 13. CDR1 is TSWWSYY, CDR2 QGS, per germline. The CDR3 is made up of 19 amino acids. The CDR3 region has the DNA TGTGCTCTTGGGGAGGCTCTCCGACTGGGGGATCTATACACCGATAAACTCATCTTT. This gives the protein CALGEALRLGDLYTDKLIF.

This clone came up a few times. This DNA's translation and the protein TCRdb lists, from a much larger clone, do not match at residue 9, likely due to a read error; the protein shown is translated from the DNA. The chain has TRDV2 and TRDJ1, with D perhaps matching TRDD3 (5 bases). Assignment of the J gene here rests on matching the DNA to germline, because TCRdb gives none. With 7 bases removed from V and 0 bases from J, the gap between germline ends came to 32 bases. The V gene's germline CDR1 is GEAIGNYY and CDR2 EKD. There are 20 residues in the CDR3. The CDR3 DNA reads TGTGCCTGCAAGCTCTACACTCCTCCCCGGGGACTTATTTACACCGATAAACTCATCTTT. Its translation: CACKLYTPPRGLIYTDKLIF.

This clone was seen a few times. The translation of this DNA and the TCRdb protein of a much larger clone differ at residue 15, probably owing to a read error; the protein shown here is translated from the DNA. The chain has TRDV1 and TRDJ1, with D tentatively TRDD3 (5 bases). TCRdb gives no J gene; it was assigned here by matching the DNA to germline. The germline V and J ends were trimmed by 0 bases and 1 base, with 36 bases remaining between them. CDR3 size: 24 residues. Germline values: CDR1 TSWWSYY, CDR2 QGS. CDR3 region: CALGELEFYLFRGGVHHITDKLIF. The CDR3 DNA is TGTGCTCTTGGGGAACTCGAGTTTTACCTGTTCAGAGGTGGGGTACACCACATCACCGATAAACTCATCTTT.

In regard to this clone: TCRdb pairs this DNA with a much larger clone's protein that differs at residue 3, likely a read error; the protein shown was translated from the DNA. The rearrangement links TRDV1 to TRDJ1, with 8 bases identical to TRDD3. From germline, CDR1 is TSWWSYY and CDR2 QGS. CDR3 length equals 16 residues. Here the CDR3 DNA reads TGTGCTCGTGGGGAAGATCTTTTTCTGGGGGAAAATAAACTCATCTTT. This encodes CARGEDLFLGENKLIF.